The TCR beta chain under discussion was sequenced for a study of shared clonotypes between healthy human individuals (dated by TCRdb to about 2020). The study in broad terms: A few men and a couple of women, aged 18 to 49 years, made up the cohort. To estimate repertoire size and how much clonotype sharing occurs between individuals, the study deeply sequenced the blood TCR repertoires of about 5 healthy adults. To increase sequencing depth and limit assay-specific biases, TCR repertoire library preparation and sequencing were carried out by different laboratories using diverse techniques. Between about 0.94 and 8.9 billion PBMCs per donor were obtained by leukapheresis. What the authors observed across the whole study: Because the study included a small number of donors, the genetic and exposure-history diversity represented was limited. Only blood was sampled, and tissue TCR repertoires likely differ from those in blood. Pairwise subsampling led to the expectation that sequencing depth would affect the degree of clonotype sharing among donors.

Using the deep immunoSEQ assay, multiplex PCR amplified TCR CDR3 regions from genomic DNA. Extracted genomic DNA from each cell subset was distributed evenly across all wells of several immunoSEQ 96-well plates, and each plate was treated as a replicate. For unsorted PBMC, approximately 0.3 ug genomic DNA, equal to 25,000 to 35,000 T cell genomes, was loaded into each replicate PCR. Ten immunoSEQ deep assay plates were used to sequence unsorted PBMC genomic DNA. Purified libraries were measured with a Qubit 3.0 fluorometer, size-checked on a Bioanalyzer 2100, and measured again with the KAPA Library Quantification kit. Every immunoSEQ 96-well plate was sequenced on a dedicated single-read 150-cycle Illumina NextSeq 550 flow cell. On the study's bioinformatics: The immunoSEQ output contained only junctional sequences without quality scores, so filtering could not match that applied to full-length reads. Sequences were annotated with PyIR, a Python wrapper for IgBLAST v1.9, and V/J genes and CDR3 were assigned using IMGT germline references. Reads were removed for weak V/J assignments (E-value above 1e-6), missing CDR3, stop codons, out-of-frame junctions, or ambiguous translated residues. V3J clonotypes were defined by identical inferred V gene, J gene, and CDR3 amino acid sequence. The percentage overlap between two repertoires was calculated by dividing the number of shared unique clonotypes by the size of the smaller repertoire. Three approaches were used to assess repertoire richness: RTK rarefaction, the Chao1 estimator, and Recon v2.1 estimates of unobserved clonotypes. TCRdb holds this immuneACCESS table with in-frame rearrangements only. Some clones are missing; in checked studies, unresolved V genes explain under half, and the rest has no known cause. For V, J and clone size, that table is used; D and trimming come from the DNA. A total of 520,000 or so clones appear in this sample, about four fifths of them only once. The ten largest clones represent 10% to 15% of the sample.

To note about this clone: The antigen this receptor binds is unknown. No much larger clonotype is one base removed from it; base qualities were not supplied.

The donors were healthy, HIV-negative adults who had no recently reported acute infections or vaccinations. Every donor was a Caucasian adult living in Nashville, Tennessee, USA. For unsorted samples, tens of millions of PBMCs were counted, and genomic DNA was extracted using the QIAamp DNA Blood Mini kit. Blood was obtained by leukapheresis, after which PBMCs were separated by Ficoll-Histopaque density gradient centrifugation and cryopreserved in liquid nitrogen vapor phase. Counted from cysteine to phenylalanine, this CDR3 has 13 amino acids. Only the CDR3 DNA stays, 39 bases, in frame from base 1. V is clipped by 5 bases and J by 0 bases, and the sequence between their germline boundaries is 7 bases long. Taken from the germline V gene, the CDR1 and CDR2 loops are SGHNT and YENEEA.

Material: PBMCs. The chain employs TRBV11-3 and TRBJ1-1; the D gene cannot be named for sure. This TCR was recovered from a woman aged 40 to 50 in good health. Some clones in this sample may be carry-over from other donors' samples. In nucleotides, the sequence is TGTGCCAGCAGCCCGAATATGAACACTGAAGCTTTCTTT. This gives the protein CASSPNMNTEAFF. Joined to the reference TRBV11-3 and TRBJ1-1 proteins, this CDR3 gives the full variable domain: EAGVVQSPRYKIIEKKQPVAFWCNPISGHNTLYWYLQNLGQGPELLIRYENEEAVDDSQLPKDRFSAERLKGVDSTLKIQPAELGDSAVYLCASSPNMNTEAFFGQGTRLTVV.